What follows is one TCR beta chain and its context. Trimming took off 3 bases at V and 9 bases at J, with 15 bases between the two ends. The CDR3 is 13 amino acids. Germline values: CDR1 DFQATT, CDR2 SNEGSKA (reference sequence). This record belongs to a study of blood T cell repertoires in COVID-19. Study summary: T cells, B-cell-depleted T cells, or PBMCs provided the cDNA or gDNA that served as material.

Per the original data handling: Amplifying reference gene primers gave estimates of nucleated cell counts. Method: immunoSEQ multiplex PCR; TCRdb's copy keeps in-frame clones and lacks some. Clonal size and the V and J genes are those of that table, whereas D and trimming came from the DNA. The profile shows a few hundred thousand clones, 70% to 90% of them singletons. The V and J genes are TRBV20-1 and TRBJ1-5, with D unresolved. This receptor was obtained from a middle-aged woman who had recovered from COVID-19. Sequencing used peripheral blood. The CDR3 DNA follows: TGCAGTGCTAGTATTTCGTCGGGAGGGCCCCAGCATTTT. Translation: CSASISSGGPQHF.